This T cell receptor beta chain emerged from a study of post-analysis software for immune sequencing data. Unique molecular identifiers had been added to the TCR beta cDNA libraries. One entry per CDR3 protein, called by TCRdb with MiXCR from the PCR reads. The sample lists roughly 700,000 distinct CDR3 sequences, 25% to 30% occurring once. Study-level points and caveats: Relative to controls, patients had 4 or 5 TRBV segments at higher frequency, with TRBV5-6, TRBV5-1 and TRBV20-1 among these. Comparison with controls showed significantly lower normalized Chao1 diversity in multiple sclerosis patients.

Notes on this clonotype: Its antigen is still unknown.

V lost 6 bases to trimming and J lost 8 bases, with 20 bases between them. The CDR3 sequence is 14 residues long. CDR1 and CDR2 from the germline V gene are DFQATT and SNEGSKA (reference sequence). The TCR sequence derives from a girl aged 5-17 years with multiple sclerosis. The chain recombines TRBV20-1 with TRBJ2-1; unclear D gene. Sequenced material: blood. The CDR3 protein is CSAPMILWFDEQFF. The CDR3 DNA reads TGCAGTGCCCCAATGATCCTGTGGTTCGATGAGCAGTTCTTC.